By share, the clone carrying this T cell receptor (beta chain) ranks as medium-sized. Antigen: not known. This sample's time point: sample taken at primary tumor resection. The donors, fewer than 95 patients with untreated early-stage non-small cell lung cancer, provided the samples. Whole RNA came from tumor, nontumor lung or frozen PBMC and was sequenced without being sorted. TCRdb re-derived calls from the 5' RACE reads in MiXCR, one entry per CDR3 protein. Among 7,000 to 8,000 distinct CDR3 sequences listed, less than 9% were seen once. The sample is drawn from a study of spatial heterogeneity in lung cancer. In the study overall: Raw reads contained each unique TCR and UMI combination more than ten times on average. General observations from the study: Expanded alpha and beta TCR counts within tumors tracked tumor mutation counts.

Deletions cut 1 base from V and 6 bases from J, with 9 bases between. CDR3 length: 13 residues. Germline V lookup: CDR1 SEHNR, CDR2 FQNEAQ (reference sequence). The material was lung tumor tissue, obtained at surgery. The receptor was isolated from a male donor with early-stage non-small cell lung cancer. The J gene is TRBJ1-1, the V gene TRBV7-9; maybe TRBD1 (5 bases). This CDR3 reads CASSLVRDAEAFF. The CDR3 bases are TGTGCCAGCAGCTTAGTCAGGGATGCTGAAGCTTTCTTT.